The present T cell receptor (beta chain) was sequenced within a study of regulatory T cells in long-lasting Graves disease. This clonotype came up a few times. Germline V gene data show CDR1 as SQVTM and CDR2 as ANQGSEA. The CDR3 consists of 12 residues. Trimming removed 7 bases from V and 4 bases from J, with 11 bases in between. Through Arm-PCR of CDR3 regions and iRepertoire HTBI primers, TCR beta libraries were built. TCRdb re-analysed the multiplex PCR reads in MiXCR, keeping a single row per CDR3 protein. The table records under 500,000 distinct CDR3 sequences, roughly 17% of them present only once. Time point noted: newly diagnosed GD, antithyroid drugs for less than 3 months. RNA from PBMCs was the source of the TCR library. These data also featured in a second study, about T cells in Graves' hyperthyroidism and ophthalmopathy.

The sequencing used peripheral blood mononuclear cells (PBMCs), collected at new diagnosis, from a patient treated with antithyroid drugs. The chain is built from TRBV29-1 and TRBJ1-5; D not certain. The source of this sequence is a woman under 40 with Graves disease. CDR3 region: CSALWGNQPQHF. CDR3 in DNA: TGCAGCGCCCTCTGGGGTAATCAGCCCCAGCATTTT.